Below are 2 T cell receptor beta chains sequenced from a single sample in a study of T cells in localized non-small cell lung cancer. Method: immunoSEQ multiplex PCR; TCRdb's copy keeps in-frame clones and lacks some. The top ten hold 1% to 1.5% of the sample, which has about 70,000 clones, around 85% seen once. Sequenced here: peripheral blood, sampled before any cancer treatment. Every receptor here comes from a female donor of 60 years or more with stage I lung adenocarcinoma.

The genes are TRBV19 and TRBJ2-7, with 8 bases identical to TRBD1. Germline V gene lookup returns CDR1 LNHDA and CDR2 SQIVND (reference sequence). CDR3 length: 15 residues. Trimming cost V 7 bases and J 4 bases; bases outside gene matches: 12. This chain's CDR3 is CASTPDRARIYEQYF. In DNA, the CDR3 is TGTGCCAGTACCCCGGACAGGGCGAGAATTTACGAGCAGTACTTC.

The genes are TRBV5-1 and TRBJ1-1, with D tentatively TRBD1 (5 bases). Germline V gives CDR1 SGHRS, CDR2 YFSETQ. Trimming stripped 0 bases from V and 8 bases from J, with 14 bases between. The CDR3 spans 14 residues. This CDR3 is CASSLVTTGTEAFF. Here the CDR3 DNA reads TGCGCCAGCAGCTTGGTAACCACAGGAACAGAAGCTTTCTTT.